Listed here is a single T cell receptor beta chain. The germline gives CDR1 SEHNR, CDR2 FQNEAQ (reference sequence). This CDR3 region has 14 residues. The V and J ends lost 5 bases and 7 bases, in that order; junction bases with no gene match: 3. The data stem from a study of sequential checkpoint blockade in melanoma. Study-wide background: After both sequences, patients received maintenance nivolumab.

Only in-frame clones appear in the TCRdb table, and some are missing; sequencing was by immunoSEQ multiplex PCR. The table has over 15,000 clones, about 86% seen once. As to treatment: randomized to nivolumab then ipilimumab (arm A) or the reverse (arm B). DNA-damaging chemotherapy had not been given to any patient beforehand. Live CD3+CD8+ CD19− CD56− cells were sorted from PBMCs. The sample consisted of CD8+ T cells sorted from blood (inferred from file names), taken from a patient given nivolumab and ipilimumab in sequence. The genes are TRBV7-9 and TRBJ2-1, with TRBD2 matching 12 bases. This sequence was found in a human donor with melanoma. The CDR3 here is CASSAGTSGNEQFF. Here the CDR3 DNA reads TGTGCCAGCAGCGCCGGGACTAGCGGGAATGAGCAGTTCTTC.